Listed below are T cell receptor beta chains from one sample, sequenced in a study of T cells after posttransplantation cyclophosphamide. Generated by immunoSEQ multiplex PCR, the TCRdb table keeps only in-frame clones and is missing some. This set yields roughly 7,200 clones and no singletons; the top ten hold 6%. The sample in question was PBMCs, obtained after allogeneic stem cell transplant with posttransplant cyclophosphamide. The receptors here all came from a female patient aged 50 to 65 who received an allogeneic stem cell transplant from an unrelated donor, was CMV-positive, and had acute GVHD only. Among the T cells, some may be from the graft donor. The CDR3 runs from the conserved cysteine through the conserved F or W. Each record gives: J gene, clone size, V gene, D gene, CDR3 DNA, CDR3 protein. D genes are given only for firm matches. Clone size is stated in some rows and not others, as once, few, many or a class when expanded.

j_call: TRBJ1-1
clone_size: medium-sized
v_call: TRBV5-8
d_call: -
cdr3_nt: TGTGCCAGCGTGAAAACAGGGACGAACACTGAAGCTTTCTTT
cdr3_aa: CASVKTGTNTEAFF

j_call: TRBJ1-2
clone_size: few
v_call: TRBV25-1
d_call: TRBD1
cdr3_nt: TGTGCCAGCAGGCTAGGAGAAGGACAGGACATCTATGGCTACACCTTC
cdr3_aa: CASRLGEGQDIYGYTF

j_call: TRBJ2-7
clone_size: many
v_call: TRBV7-2
d_call: -
cdr3_nt: TGTGCCAGCAGCTTAGAATCTAGATACTCCTACGAGCAGTACTTC
cdr3_aa: CASSLESRYSYEQYF

j_call: TRBJ2-2
clone_size: many
v_call: TRBV7-3
d_call: TRBD1
cdr3_nt: TGTGCCAGCAGCTTAGGGACAGGGGGCGCCGGGGAGCTGTTTTTT
cdr3_aa: CASSLGTGGAGELFF

j_call: TRBJ1-2
clone_size: many
v_call: TRBV9
d_call: TRBD1
cdr3_nt: TGTGCCAGCAGCGTAGGACAGGGTAAAGGCTACACCTTC
cdr3_aa: CASSVGQGKGYTF

j_call: TRBJ2-7
clone_size: -
v_call: TRBV18
d_call: -
cdr3_nt: TGTGCCAGCTCACTGGGGGCGGACGCCCGCGAGCAGTACTTC
cdr3_aa: CASSLGADAREQYF

j_call: TRBJ2-3
clone_size: many
v_call: TRBV30
d_call: TRBD1
cdr3_nt: TGTGCCAGCTGGACAGGCCTCGGGACAGATACGCAGTATTTT
cdr3_aa: CASWTGLGTDTQYF

j_call: TRBJ2-7
clone_size: medium-sized
v_call: TRBV5-4
d_call: -
cdr3_nt: TGTGCCAGCAGCACGGGCTCCTACGAGCAGTACTTC
cdr3_aa: CASSTGSYEQYF

j_call: TRBJ1-5
clone_size: many
v_call: TRBV6-1
d_call: -
cdr3_nt: TGTGCCAGCAGGATCCTTCGGGAGGGCAATCAGCCCCAGCATTTT
cdr3_aa: CASRILREGNQPQHF

j_call: TRBJ1-5
clone_size: many
v_call: TRBV6-5
d_call: TRBD1
cdr3_nt: TGTGCCAGCAGCCATCGACAGGGCCAGCCCCAGCATTTT
cdr3_aa: CASSHRQGQPQHF

j_call: TRBJ1-1
clone_size: many
v_call: TRBV29-1
d_call: -
cdr3_nt: TGCAGCGTTGCCTTGAACACTGAAGCTTTCTTT
cdr3_aa: CSVALNTEAFF

j_call: TRBJ2-1
clone_size: many
v_call: TRBV27
d_call: TRBD2
cdr3_nt: TGTGCCAGCAGCGAGATGTGGGGCGGGAGCTCCTACAATGAGCAGTTCTTC
cdr3_aa: CASSEMWGGSSYNEQFF

j_call: TRBJ2-7
clone_size: many
v_call: TRBV27
d_call: -
cdr3_nt: TGTGCCAGCAGTTTTGGAGGGTGGACCGAGCAGTACTTC
cdr3_aa: CASSFGGWTEQYF

j_call: TRBJ1-6
clone_size: -
v_call: TRBV7-6
d_call: TRBD1
cdr3_nt: TGTGCCAGCAGCTCAGGGGGGAGCTCCTATAATTCACCCCTCCACTTT
cdr3_aa: CASSSGGSSYNSPLHF

j_call: TRBJ2-5
clone_size: -
v_call: TRBV7-3
d_call: TRBD1
cdr3_nt: TGTGCCAGCAGCTCAGGGACAGGGAATCAGTACTTC
cdr3_aa: CASSSGTGNQYF

j_call: TRBJ1-2
clone_size: many
v_call: TRBV9
d_call: -
cdr3_nt: TGTGCCAGCAGCCCGCGGGGGGACACTCATTCGGAGGGCTACACCTTC
cdr3_aa: CASSPRGDTHSEGYTF

j_call: TRBJ2-5
clone_size: few
v_call: TRBV7-8
d_call: -
cdr3_nt: TGTGCCAGCAGCATCGGACTAGGGGGATCGGAGCAGTACTTC
cdr3_aa: CASSIGLGGSEQYF

j_call: TRBJ2-5
clone_size: few
v_call: TRBV6-1
d_call: TRBD2
cdr3_nt: TGTGCCAGCAACCCGACTAGCGGGACCCAAGAGACCCAGTACTTC
cdr3_aa: CASNPTSGTQETQYF

j_call: TRBJ2-3
clone_size: many
v_call: TRBV5-4
d_call: TRBD2
cdr3_nt: TGTGCCGCGGGGGGGCCAAGCACAGATACGCAGTATTTT
cdr3_aa: CAAGGPSTDTQYF

j_call: TRBJ2-7
clone_size: many
v_call: TRBV19
d_call: -
cdr3_nt: TGTGCCAGTAGTACGACTAGTGTCCTCCACGAGCAGTACTTC
cdr3_aa: CASSTTSVLHEQYF

j_call: TRBJ1-1
clone_size: medium-sized
v_call: TRBV6-6
d_call: TRBD1
cdr3_nt: TGTGCCAGCAGCCGACAGGGAGATCCCACTGAAGCTTTCTTT
cdr3_aa: CASSRQGDPTEAFF

j_call: TRBJ2-7
clone_size: many
v_call: TRBV4-1
d_call: TRBD2
cdr3_nt: TGCGCCAGCAGCCAAGGAGCGGGAGTAGGCTACGAGCAGTACTTC
cdr3_aa: CASSQGAGVGYEQYF

j_call: TRBJ2-2
clone_size: many
v_call: TRBV7-9
d_call: TRBD2
cdr3_nt: TGTGCCAGCAGCTCTAGCGGGAGTATCACCGGGGAGCTGTTTTTT
cdr3_aa: CASSSSGSITGELFF

j_call: TRBJ2-5
clone_size: -
v_call: TRBV27
d_call: -
cdr3_nt: TGTGCCAGCAGTTTATCGTTTTTTAGCGATGTGGAGACCCAGTACTTC
cdr3_aa: CASSLSFFSDVETQYF

j_call: TRBJ2-1
clone_size: many
v_call: TRBV9
d_call: -
cdr3_nt: TGTGCCAGCAGCGTAGCGGGAGAGGTTGAGCAGTTCTTC
cdr3_aa: CASSVAGEVEQFF

j_call: TRBJ2-5
clone_size: -
v_call: TRBV15
d_call: TRBD1
cdr3_nt: TGTGCCACCAGCAAACGGACAGGGGAGATAGAGACCCAGTACTTC
cdr3_aa: CATSKRTGEIETQYF

j_call: TRBJ2-1
clone_size: many
v_call: TRBV7-3
d_call: TRBD2
cdr3_nt: TGTGCCAGCAGCTTAGGCCGGACTAGCGGGAATGAGCAGTTCTTC
cdr3_aa: CASSLGRTSGNEQFF

j_call: TRBJ1-5
clone_size: many
v_call: TRBV6-5
d_call: -
cdr3_nt: TGTGCCAGCAGACCTCCAGGGTCTAGCAATCAGCCCCAGCATTTT
cdr3_aa: CASRPPGSSNQPQHF

j_call: TRBJ1-1
clone_size: medium-sized
v_call: TRBV27
d_call: -
cdr3_nt: TGTGCCAGCAGAGACAGTCTGAACACTGAAGCTTTCTTT
cdr3_aa: CASRDSLNTEAFF

j_call: TRBJ2-7
clone_size: many
v_call: TRBV5-8
d_call: -
cdr3_nt: TGTGCCAGCAGCTTGGCCGGCGGGGGCTTTGGTGTCGAGCAGTACTTC
cdr3_aa: CASSLAGGGFGVEQYF

j_call: TRBJ2-3
clone_size: few
v_call: TRBV5-1
d_call: TRBD1
cdr3_nt: TGCGCCAGCAGTTCCTTGACAGGGGACACAGATACGCAGTATTTT
cdr3_aa: CASSSLTGDTDTQYF

j_call: TRBJ2-7
clone_size: -
v_call: TRBV30
d_call: -
cdr3_nt: TGTGCCTGGAACCCCCGAGGGTTATCCTACGAGCAGTACTTC
cdr3_aa: CAWNPRGLSYEQYF

j_call: TRBJ2-7
clone_size: few
v_call: TRBV5-1
d_call: -
cdr3_nt: TGCGCCAGCAGCCCCAACAGGGATGGGTACGAGCAGTACTTC
cdr3_aa: CASSPNRDGYEQYF

j_call: TRBJ2-7
clone_size: many
v_call: TRBV19
d_call: -
cdr3_nt: TGTGCCAGTAGTGACAGCCGGGACATAAACGAGCAGTACTTC
cdr3_aa: CASSDSRDINEQYF

j_call: TRBJ1-3
clone_size: many
v_call: TRBV15
d_call: -
cdr3_nt: TGTGCCACCAGCAGAGACAGGGGCATCTCTGGAAACACCATATATTTT
cdr3_aa: CATSRDRGISGNTIYF

j_call: TRBJ1-1
clone_size: medium-sized
v_call: TRBV11-2
d_call: -
cdr3_nt: TGTGCCAGCAGCTCCTCCACTGAAGCTTTCTTT
cdr3_aa: CASSSSTEAFF

j_call: TRBJ1-2
clone_size: many
v_call: TRBV29-1
d_call: TRBD1
cdr3_nt: TGCAGCGTCACGGACAGGGGGAACGGCGGCTACACCTTC
cdr3_aa: CSVTDRGNGGYTF

j_call: TRBJ2-7
clone_size: many
v_call: TRBV5-4
d_call: TRBD2
cdr3_nt: TGTGCCAGCAGCCCCGCCCTGACTAGCGGGAGGGCGAAGCAGTACTTC
cdr3_aa: CASSPALTSGRAKQYF

j_call: TRBJ2-3
clone_size: -
v_call: TRBV19
d_call: TRBD2
cdr3_nt: TGTGCCAGTACCCCGGGACTAGCGGGAGTGGGAGATACGCAGTATTTT
cdr3_aa: CASTPGLAGVGDTQYF

j_call: TRBJ2-1
clone_size: many
v_call: TRBV4-1
d_call: -
cdr3_nt: TGCGCCAGCAGCCAAGAAGGTAGCGAAGTATACAATGAGCAGTTCTTC
cdr3_aa: CASSQEGSEVYNEQFF

j_call: TRBJ1-6
clone_size: few
v_call: TRBV30
d_call: -
cdr3_nt: TGTGCCTGGGATTCGGGCCGGGGAAATTCACCCCTCCACTTT
cdr3_aa: CAWDSGRGNSPLHF

j_call: TRBJ2-7
clone_size: many
v_call: TRBV7-2
d_call: -
cdr3_nt: TGTGCCAGCAGCTCTCCCTCCTTCTACGAGCAGTACTTC
cdr3_aa: CASSSPSFYEQYF

j_call: TRBJ1-1
clone_size: medium-sized
v_call: TRBV6-1
d_call: -
cdr3_nt: TGTGCCAGCGGGGGGGAAACAGCGAACACTGAAGCTTTCTTT
cdr3_aa: CASGGETANTEAFF

j_call: TRBJ2-7
clone_size: few
v_call: TRBV7-2
d_call: TRBD2
cdr3_nt: TGTGCCAGCAGCGTACTAGCGGGACCTTCCTACGAGCAGTACTTC
cdr3_aa: CASSVLAGPSYEQYF

j_call: TRBJ2-1
clone_size: many
v_call: TRBV5-1
d_call: -
cdr3_nt: TGCGCCAGCTCTGAGTGGGGGCTAGCAATAGTGAATGAGCAGTTCTTC
cdr3_aa: CASSEWGLAIVNEQFF

j_call: TRBJ2-5
clone_size: many
v_call: TRBV7-3
d_call: -
cdr3_nt: TGTGCCAGCAGCTTAATGCGGGGAGAGACCCAGTACTTC
cdr3_aa: CASSLMRGETQYF

j_call: TRBJ2-7
clone_size: medium-sized
v_call: TRBV5-4
d_call: TRBD2
cdr3_nt: TGTGCCAGCAGCTTGTTTAGCGGGAGTGGGTACGAGCAGTACTTC
cdr3_aa: CASSLFSGSGYEQYF

j_call: TRBJ2-7
clone_size: medium-sized
v_call: TRBV5-1
d_call: TRBD1
cdr3_nt: TGCGCCAGCAGCCGGACAGGGGCCACTAGCGATCATTACTTC
cdr3_aa: CASSRTGATSDHYF

j_call: TRBJ2-1
clone_size: few
v_call: TRBV28
d_call: -
cdr3_nt: TGTGCCAGCAGTTCCCCGGGGATTATCTGCAATGAGCAGTTCTTC
cdr3_aa: CASSSPGIICNEQFF

j_call: TRBJ2-2
clone_size: many
v_call: TRBV20-1
d_call: -
cdr3_nt: TGCAGTGCTAGGAGGTACGGGGAGCTGTTTTTT
cdr3_aa: CSARRYGELFF

j_call: TRBJ1-1
clone_size: many
v_call: TRBV6-1
d_call: -
cdr3_nt: TGTGCCAGCAGTGGGAACAGAATTGAAGCTTTCTTT
cdr3_aa: CASSGNRIEAFF

j_call: TRBJ1-2
clone_size: many
v_call: TRBV6-4
d_call: TRBD1
cdr3_nt: TGTGCCAGCAGTGACCACACACGACAGGGACTGGCTGGCTACACCTTC
cdr3_aa: CASSDHTRQGLAGYTF

j_call: TRBJ2-1
clone_size: -
v_call: TRBV19
d_call: -
cdr3_nt: TGTGCCAGTAGTGTCGGGAGCTTCTCCTACAATGAGCAGTTCTTC
cdr3_aa: CASSVGSFSYNEQFF